The entry below describes one TCR beta chain. The same CDR3 arises from other DNA sequences in this sample as well. Assay: immunoSEQ multiplex PCR; the TCRdb copy retains only in-frame clones and omits some. The data show 2 million to 2.5 million clones, around 96% seen once. These data come from a study of shared clonotypes between healthy human individuals. Study-wide context: The donor group consisted of a couple of women and a few men, aged 18 to 49.

Germline CDR1 reads MNHEY; CDR2 reads SMNVEV (reference sequence). Trimming removed 0 bases from V and 6 bases from J, with 3 bases in between. This CDR3 is built from 13 residues. Naive CD8 cells comprised CD45RO-negative, CCR7-positively selected cells, excluding terminally differentiated effector memory CD45RA+ cells. The donors, healthy adults who were HIV-negative, had experienced no recent acute infections or vaccinations. The V gene is TRBV27, the J gene TRBJ1-6; D is unresolved. Sequenced sample: naive CD8+ T cells sorted from blood. The receptor comes from a man aged 18-30 years in good health. The chain's CDR3 is CASSLSGNSPLHF. In DNA form, the CDR3 reads TGTGCCAGCAGTTTATCGGGTAATTCACCCCTCCACTTT.